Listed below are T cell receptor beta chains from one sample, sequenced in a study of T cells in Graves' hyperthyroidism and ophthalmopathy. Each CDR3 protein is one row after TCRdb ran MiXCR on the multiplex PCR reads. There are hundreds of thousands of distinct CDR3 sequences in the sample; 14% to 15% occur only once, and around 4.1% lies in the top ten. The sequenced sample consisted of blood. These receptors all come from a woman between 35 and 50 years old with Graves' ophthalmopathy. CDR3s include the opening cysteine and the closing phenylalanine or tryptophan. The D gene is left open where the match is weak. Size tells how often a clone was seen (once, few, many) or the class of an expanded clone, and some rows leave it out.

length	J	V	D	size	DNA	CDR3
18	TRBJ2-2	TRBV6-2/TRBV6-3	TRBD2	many	TGTGCCAGCAGTTGGCTGACTAGCGGGAGGATTAACACCGGGGAGCTGTTTTTT	CASSWLTSGRINTGELFF
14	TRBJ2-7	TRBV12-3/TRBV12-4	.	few	TGTGCCAGCACCAAGACTACGGGATCCTACGAGCAGTACTTC	CASTKTTGSYEQYF
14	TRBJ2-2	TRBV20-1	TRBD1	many	TGCAGTGCTAGACAGGGGGCGAACACCGGGGAGCTGTTTTTT	CSARQGANTGELFF
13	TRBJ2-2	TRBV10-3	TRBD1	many	TGTGCCATCGGGACAGGGAACACCGGGGAGCTGTTTTTT	CAIGTGNTGELFF
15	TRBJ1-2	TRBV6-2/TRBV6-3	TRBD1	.	TGTGCCAGCAGGCGAAATACAGGGGGTCACTATGGCTACACCTTC	CASRRNTGGHYGYTF
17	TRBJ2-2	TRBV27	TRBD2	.	TGTGCCAGCAGTAGACTAGCGGGACTCTCGAACACCGGGGAGCTGTTTTTT	CASSRLAGLSNTGELFF
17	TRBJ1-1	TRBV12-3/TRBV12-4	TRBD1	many	TGTGCCAGCAGTCTCCGGGACAGCTCGTTGGTGAACACTGAAGCTTTCTTT	CASSLRDSSLVNTEAFF
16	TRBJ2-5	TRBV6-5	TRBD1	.	TGTGCCAGCAGTTTGGGACAGGGGGCCTTTCAGCAGACCCAGTACTTC	CASSLGQGAFQQTQYF
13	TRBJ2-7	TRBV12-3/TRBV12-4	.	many	TGTGCCAGCAGTGACGCCCACTCCTACGAGCAGTACTTC	CASSDAHSYEQYF
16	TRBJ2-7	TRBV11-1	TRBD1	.	TGTGCCAGCAGCTCGGACACCGGGACAGGGGGCGGCGAGCAGTACTTC	CASSSDTGTGGGEQYF
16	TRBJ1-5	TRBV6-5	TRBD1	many	TGTGCCAGCAATTACGGGACAGACTATAGCAATCAGCCCCAGCATTTT	CASNYGTDYSNQPQHF
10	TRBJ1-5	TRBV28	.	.	TGTGCCACCAACTATCATCCCCAGCATTTT	CATNYHPQHF
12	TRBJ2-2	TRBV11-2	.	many	TGTGCCAGCGAAAGGAACACCGGGGAGCTGTTTTTT	CASERNTGELFF
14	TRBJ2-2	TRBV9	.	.	TGTGCCAGCAGCGTAACCCGTCTTCGCGGGGAGCTGTTTTTT	CASSVTRLRGELFF
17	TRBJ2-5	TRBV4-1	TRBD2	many	TGCGCCAGCAGCCGCTCGCCGACTAGCGGGAGGATCGAGACCCAGTACTTC	CASSRSPTSGRIETQYF
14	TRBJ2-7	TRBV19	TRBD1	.	TGTGCCAGCTCCGGGACAGGGTTCCTCTACGAGCAGTACTTC	CASSGTGFLYEQYF
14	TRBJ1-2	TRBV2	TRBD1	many	TGTGCCAGCACGACCGACAGGGGCGGTGATGGCTACACCTTC	CASTTDRGGDGYTF
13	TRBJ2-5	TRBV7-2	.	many	TGTGCCAGCAGCGCCATGCGGCAAGAGACCCAGTACTTC	CASSAMRQETQYF
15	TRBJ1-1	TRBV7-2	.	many	TGTGCCAGCAGCCAATCCGCCTGGGGAAACACTGAAGCTTTCTTT	CASSQSAWGNTEAFF
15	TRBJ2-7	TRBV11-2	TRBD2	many	TGTGCCAGCAGCCGACGGGGGAGCGGGAGTTACGAGCAGTACTTC	CASSRRGSGSYEQYF
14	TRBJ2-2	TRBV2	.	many	TGTGCCAGCAGTGATGGGGAAAACACCGGGGAGCTGTTTTTT	CASSDGENTGELFF
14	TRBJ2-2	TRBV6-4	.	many	TGTGCCAGCAGTGACCGAGGAGTCACCGGGGAGCTGTTTTTT	CASSDRGVTGELFF
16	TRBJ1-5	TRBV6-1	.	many	TGTGCCAGCAGTGAGGGGGCGGGAAGGGGGAGTCAGCCCCAGCATTTT	CASSEGAGRGSQPQHF
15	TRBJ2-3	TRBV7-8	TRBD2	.	TGTGCCAGCAGCTTGGAGCGGGAGTCCACAGATACGCAGTATTTT	CASSLERESTDTQYF
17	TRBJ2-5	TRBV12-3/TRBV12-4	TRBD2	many	TGTGCCAGCAGCCCCCCGAGGGGGGGACTAGCGAGGGAGACCCAGTACTTC	CASSPPRGGLARETQYF
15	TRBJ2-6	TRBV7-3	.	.	TGTGCCAGCAGCAAATCAAGGGATGGGGCCAACGTCCTGACTTTC	CASSKSRDGANVLTF
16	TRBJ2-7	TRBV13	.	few	TGTGCCAGCAGCTTATTGCAGCCGGGTGGCTACTACGAGCAGTACTTC	CASSLLQPGGYYEQYF
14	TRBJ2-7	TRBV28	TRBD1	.	TGTGCCAGCAGCCCGACAGGGCCTCTGGACGAGCAGTACTTC	CASSPTGPLDEQYF
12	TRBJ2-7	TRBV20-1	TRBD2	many	TGCAGTGCCGCTGGACTAGCCTCCGAGCAGTACTTC	CSAAGLASEQYF
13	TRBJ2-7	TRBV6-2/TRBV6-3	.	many	TGTGCCAGCAGTCAAACCCACCGCTACGAGCAGTACTTC	CASSQTHRYEQYF